This TCR beta chain was profiled in a study of T cells after yellow fever vaccination. This clonotype was observed a handful of times. TCRdb processed the 5' RACE reads anew with MiXCR; each CDR3 protein has one entry. This sample has 550,000 to 750,000 distinct CDR3 sequences, with about 14% found just once. Specimen: PBMCs, collected on the day of the yellow fever booster vaccination. The receptor was derived from a man aged 25-40 years who received the YFV17D yellow fever vaccine.

The CDR3 protein is CAISELAGSNTGELFF. The CDR3 bases are TGTGCCATCAGTGAACTAGCGGGATCGAACACCGGGGAGCTGTTTTTT. This rearrangement joins TRBV10-3 to TRBJ2-2; 10 bases agree with TRBD2. The germline V gene has CDR1 ENHRY and CDR2 SYGVKD. Trimming took 3 bases from V and 0 from J; bases not matched to a gene: 1. The CDR3 is 16 amino acids.